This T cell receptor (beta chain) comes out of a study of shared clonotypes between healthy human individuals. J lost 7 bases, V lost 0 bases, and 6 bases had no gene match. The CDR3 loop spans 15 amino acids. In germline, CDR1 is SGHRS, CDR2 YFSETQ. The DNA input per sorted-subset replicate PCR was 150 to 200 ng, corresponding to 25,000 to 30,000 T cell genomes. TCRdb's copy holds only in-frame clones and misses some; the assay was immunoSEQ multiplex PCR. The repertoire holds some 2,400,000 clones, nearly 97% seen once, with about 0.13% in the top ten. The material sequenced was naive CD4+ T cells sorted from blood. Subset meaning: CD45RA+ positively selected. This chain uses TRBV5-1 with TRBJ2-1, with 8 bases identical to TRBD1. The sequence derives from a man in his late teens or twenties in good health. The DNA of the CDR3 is TGCGCCAGCAGCTTGGGACAGGGGTTAGGGAATGAGCAGTTCTTC. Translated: CASSLGQGLGNEQFF.